This TCR beta chain was obtained from a study of CD8 T cells in ankylosing spondylitis. This CDR3 spans 16 amino acids. Germline CDR1 is LNHDA and CDR2 is SQIVND (reference sequence). Trimming took 0 bases from V and 1 from J, leaving 12 bases between them. Molecular-barcoded quantitative 5'-RACE produced these TCR beta libraries. MiXCR, applied by TCRdb to the 5' RACE reads, yields one record per CDR3 protein. Here the sample spans 100,000 to 150,000 distinct CDR3 sequences, 17% being singletons. As concerns this clonotype: Its target is not known.

Study-wide findings and caveats: Prior work had noted some motif variants in reactive arthritis blood and synovial fluid. A TCR beta motif of eight or nine highly homologous variants seemed to mark ankylosing spondylitis blood. Reportedly, disease-linked clones are significantly enriched in ankylosing spondylitis patients' matched synovial fluid.

This receptor was obtained from a male donor with ankylosing spondylitis. Material: blood, either unsorted or a sorted T cell fraction (not recorded which). This chain uses TRBV19 with TRBJ1-1, with no clear D. The CDR3 nucleotides read TGTGCCAGTAGTATAGATCTGCTGGCGGAGAACACTGAAGCTTTCTTT. It encodes CASSIDLLAENTEAFF.